This TCR beta chain appears in the sequencing data of a study of T cell responses to AZD1222 COVID-19 vaccine (dated by TCRdb to the early 2020s). Context from the whole study: TCR sequencing covered 233 trial participants: 207 given two doses of AZD1222 and 26 given two doses of MenACWY control vaccine. Trial participants were enrolled into age subgroups of 18-55, 56-69 and 70-plus years, which contained approximately 150, 28 and 58 TCR-sequenced participants, respectively.

The paper's findings and limits, for the study overall: Most participants were white British and females outnumbered males, and the authors suggested that clonal diversity may have been underestimated. Because no day 14 peak-response samples were available, the repertoires could be characterized only after the peak T cell response. In the small 56-69-year group, the increase in depth fell short of significance, most likely because of low power. Nearly half of unique spike-specific TCRs reportedly recognized epitopes outside regions mutated in the B.1.351 and B.1.1.7 variants. After two AZD1222 doses, both the breadth and the depth of spike-specific TCRs were significantly higher than at day 0 and than in MenACWY recipients. CD4 TCRs associated with the vaccine covered the entire spike protein, and the dominant responses were in regions 160-218 and 743-854. Conclusions about previously exposed vaccinees are limited because only 6 or 7 AZD1222 recipients were SARS-CoV-2 seropositive at baseline.

The meaning of the sample's time point label: about 28 days (+/-7) after the second vaccine dose. AZD1222 recipients whose second dose came at about 4 weeks and those whose second dose came at about 12 weeks were combined into one group, since spike-specific TCR depth and breadth did not differ between the two schedules. The vaccinee samples were drawn from two UK trials, COV001 and COV002, one of which was a single-blind randomized controlled phase 2/3 trial testing AZD1222 (ChAdOx1 nCoV-19) in healthy adults. Trial participant PBMC samples were collected at day 0 and day 28 after the second dose for TCRbeta chain sequencing. The CDR3 regions of human TCRbeta chains were analyzed by immunosequencing. The original pipeline was this. Repertoire TCRs were matched against a reference library of SARS-CoV-2-specific TCRs generated with the MIRA antigen-specificity platform. Breadth meant the fraction of unique TCRs that were SARS-CoV-2-associated, whereas depth meant the fraction of total T cells that were SARS-CoV-2-associated. Using the MIRA data, each spike-specific TCR was assigned both to the spike region to which the TCR was reactive and to a CD4 or CD8 class. Log10-transformed breadth and depth values were compared by one-way ANOVA with Sidak's multiple comparisons tests. TCRdb took over this immuneACCESS table, retaining in-frame rearrangements with V and J assigned. Such tables are incomplete; in checked studies, under half of the missing clones stem from an unresolved V gene, and the remainder is unexplained. That table gives V, J and clone size, and the DNA gave D and trimming. This sample has some 150,000 clones in its table, and roughly nine tenths of those were observed once. Approximately 3.3% of the sample rests with the top ten.

Details on this clone: The target of this receptor is not known. No much larger clone exists at a distance of one base, and base qualities are not known.

From cysteine to phenylalanine, the CDR3 is 15 amino acids long. Of all the DNA, just the CDR3 is kept, 45 bases in frame from base 1. From a lookup of the germline V gene, CDR1 and CDR2 are SGHNT and YENEEA. V and J are truncated by 5 bases and 3 bases respectively, leaving an intervening sequence of 16 bases. The V and J segments used are TRBV11-3 and TRBJ1-1; the D gene is unclear. Here the sequenced sample was peripheral blood, taken 28 days after the second AZD1222 dose. This receptor was taken from an adult who received the AZD1222 COVID-19 vaccine. The CDR3 sequence is CASSPNNLLYTEAFF. The bases are TGTGCCAGCAGCCCGAACAACTTACTCTACACTGAAGCTTTCTTT.